This T cell receptor beta chain emerged from a study of cytomegalovirus exposure and HLA in healthy donors (dated by TCRdb to the late 2010s). Turning to the overall study: An earlier analysis of some 620 of the donors reported under 300 Gb of sequence data and 117 million unique TCR beta sequences obtained from 180 million or so T cells. Roughly five DR-DQ haplotypes were treated as single units for association and clustering because of strong linkage in the cohort. The study was designed to test whether signatures of past pathogen exposure could be identified by cataloging public T cell receptors. Donor age, sex, ethnicity and CMV serostatus were compiled alongside the repertoire data. Every repertoire in the discovery cohort had been generated on one and the same sequencing platform. Genome-wide SNP genotypes for about 60% of the roughly 700 donors were used in a later genetic analysis, which treated that subset as a discovery cohort. The number of donors typed differed by locus, with about 629-640 for A, B, C, DRB1 and DQB1, roughly 520 for DQA1, 600 to 610 for DPA1, and about 450 for DPB1. Across 300 to 500 genotyped donors of the cohort, an average of roughly 200,000 unique TCR beta nucleotide sequences per donor were sequenced, and roughly 18% of those sequences were non-productive. In addition to the first cohort of around 670 subjects, a separate validation cohort of approximately 130 different subjects was used. In the later analysis, no new phenotypic data were used to find candidate immune exposures; instead, reliance was placed on TCR beta sequences and their occurrence across donors. The study used immunosequencing to profile the T cell repertoires of approximately 640 subjects and linked those repertoires to cytomegalovirus serostatus. In a later analysis, previously published TCR beta repertoires from 666 donors were re-analyzed and high-resolution HLA genotyping was added so that TCR occurrence patterns could be studied. HLA typing included class I and class II loci at four-digit resolution. To predict cytomegalovirus infection status, the study brought together high-throughput TCR immunosequencing, statistical association of individual TCRs with disease status, and machine learning. Of the 350 to 450 genotyped donors, over 80% were placed in the genetic ancestry cluster associated with self-reported Caucasian donors. About 320 gigabases of sequencing data and approximately 85 million unique TCR sequences were included in an early release covering 550 to 800 HLA-typed donors. An earlier analysis of 587 of the donors applied high-throughput TCR beta sequencing to assess whether each TCR beta V gene segment acted as functional or pseudogenic.

This clone has just a few counts. Its cognate antigen has yet to be identified. No base quality values were provided; no much bigger clone lies one nucleotide off. Library generation was performed with the immunoSEQ multiplex PCR assay. The multiplex PCR relied on a mix of 60 forward primers for TCR Vbeta segments and 13 reverse primers for TCR Jbeta segments. A multiplex PCR assay on genomic DNA amplified the CDR3 region of rearranged TCR beta genes. On the Illumina HiSeq System, the amplified TCR beta libraries were sequenced as 87-base-pair reads. Regarding the original processing steps: A later analysis tallied 75 million to 95 million unique TCR beta chains across the 660 or so repertoires, and approximately 12 million of those chains were shared by two or more donors. A nearest-neighbor algorithm error-corrected the raw reads and collapsed the reads into unique sequences, merging closely related sequences to remove PCR and sequencing errors. Alignment of CDR3 sequences to IMGT reference sequences was used to assign V, D and J gene segments. For a sequence to be retained, at least a six-nucleotide match to both a V gene segment and a J gene segment was required. A rearrangement counted as productive if the CDR3 had no stop codons and remained in frame with V and J, and every other rearrangement counted as non-productive. CDR3 was defined by IMGT convention, running from the second conserved V-encoded cysteine to the conserved J-encoded phenylalanine. The earlier analysis of a few hundred of the donors excluded any sequence lacking an unambiguous match to a single V gene segment. In an earlier analysis of several hundred of the donors, V segments were called functional above 56.7% productive rearrangements and were called segregating when the between-donor standard deviation exceeded 5%. A statistical classification framework was developed to diagnose cytomegalovirus status using the catalog of TCR beta chain sequences. A later analysis assigned V and J genes by comparing TCR nucleotide sequences with IMGT/GENE-DB human TR gene sequences. A later analysis assigned CDR3 sequences and most-parsimonious VDJ recombination scenarios with the TCRdist pipeline. A later analysis defined each TCR beta chain by its CDR3 amino acid sequence plus V-gene family, and excluded reads lacking a unique V-gene family. As a way to deal with suspected cross-contamination and a sequencing artifact, a later analysis dropped over 550 nucleotide sequences that were highly shared and had low generation probability. In a later analysis, a clonal expansion index for each public chain was calculated from normalized within-repertoire ranks of inferred template counts. In a later analysis, generation probabilities were computed using a VDJ recombination model fitted to out-of-frame rearrangements, and the results were checked against IGoR. In a later analysis, hypergeometric tests were used to score TCR-TCR, TCR-HLA and TCR-CMV co-occurrence, with a repertoire-size bias correction applied to TCR pairs. A later analysis estimated false discovery rates by permuting HLA or CMV assignments 20 times. In a later analysis, co-occurring TCRs were grouped using DBSCAN, and TCRdist sequence similarity was added for clustering within HLA-allele-positive subsets. Repertoires with fewer than 30,000 or more than 120,000 public chains were left out of co-occurrence clustering, as were five repertoires with anomalous nucleotide sharing. TCRdb carries this immuneACCESS record with in-frame sequences only. Its versions omit some clonotypes, under half of them owing to an unresolved V gene in the studies checked, with the rest unexplained. V and J calls and clone size are given by that table; D and trimming were obtained from the DNA. The sample table holds roughly 120,000 clones, of which about 81% were seen once. The ten largest clones add up to nearly 3% of the sample.

General conclusions and limits of the study: Sequencing depth was assumed to be roughly uniform across donors in the presence/absence analyses, though that assumption may not hold. Because HLA typing was missing for some donors at each locus, association tests included only the typed subset. Broadly in line with IMGT annotations, most TCR beta V segments showed up in productive rearrangements about 90% or about 30% of the time in an earlier analysis of approximately 640 of the donors. In the study, around 150 TCR beta chains were listed as associated with cytomegalovirus. According to a later analysis, TCR association rates differed among HLA loci, with DRB1 alleles showing the most associated TCRs and HLA-C alleles showing the fewest. A further reported finding was that TCR beta sequences accurately predicted the HLA-A and HLA-B alleles for most subjects in the first cohort. Most TCR sequences were observed very rarely across donors, whereas some public TCRs were present in many individuals. A later genetic analysis associated a missense DCLRE1C variant with V-gene and J-gene trimming of TCR beta chains, and an independent cohort replicated the association. In a later analysis, some 18,000 TCR beta sequences were associated with specific HLA alleles at a false discovery rate of 0.05. Correlated functional status among segregating V segments might reflect linkage disequilibrium, but an unknown experimental factor could not be ruled out. Cytomegalovirus status was reported to be diagnosed by the classifier with high specificity and sensitivity in both the original and validation cohorts. Because counts were too low, more than 15 rarely observed V segments, including chromosome 9 orphons, were excluded from the earlier analysis of some 540 of the donors. In vitro tests confirmed that three of the cytomegalovirus-associated TCR beta chains recognize cytomegalovirus antigens. A later analysis found that HLA-associated TCR beta chains were more clonally expanded and had lower generation probabilities than equally common non-associated chains. The authors suggested that the approach could potentially be generalized to other disease states and immunological phenotypes. Immune exposure information for the cohort was limited to CMV serostatus. A cluster of highly shared sequence variants was judged likely to be a technical artifact of the sequencing pipeline. Most CMV-associated TCR beta chains appeared to be HLA-restricted in a later analysis, and the HLA associations seemed to be driven largely by CMV exposure. Compared with the approximately 670-donor mean, donors in an Asian-associated ancestry cluster had fewer N-insertions in productive TCRs, according to a later genetic analysis. In this cohort, only TCR beta chains were sequenced, and detectable features were limited by the absence of alpha or paired-chain data. According to a later analysis, parvovirus B19, influenza, CMV and Epstein-Barr virus appeared linked to several top co-occurrence clusters. Assigning TCR associations to individual alleles was difficult when HLA alleles, especially DR and DQ, strongly co-occurred.

In total, just over 650 healthy bone marrow donors made up the cohort. At the time of sampling, all cohort members were nominally healthy, though unrecorded immune exposures were likely present. The donor was CMV seropositive and belonged to the group of around 300 seropositive cohort members. Each donor provided a peripheral blood sample, and peripheral blood mononuclear cells were used for TCR beta sequencing. Genomic DNA was extracted from the blood cell samples with the Qiagen DNeasy Blood Extraction Kit. Sequencing was performed on PBMCs. The sequence was collected from a woman in her 40s in good health and CMV-seropositive.

This receptor carries the CDR3 CASSLTGTSDYEQYF. The bases read TGTGCCAGCAGCTTAACGGGGACTAGCGATTACGAGCAGTACTTC. The rearranged segments are TRBV7-2 and TRBJ2-7, and 10 bases in between align with TRBD2. The CDR3, from cysteine to phenylalanine, totals 15 residues. CDR3 DNA is the only sequence kept; it has 45 bases, read in frame from the first base. From a lookup of the germline V gene, CDR1 and CDR2 are SGHTA and FQGNSA. For this chain, trimming is 2 bases at the V end and 4 bases at the J end, and the number of junction bases without a gene match is 5.